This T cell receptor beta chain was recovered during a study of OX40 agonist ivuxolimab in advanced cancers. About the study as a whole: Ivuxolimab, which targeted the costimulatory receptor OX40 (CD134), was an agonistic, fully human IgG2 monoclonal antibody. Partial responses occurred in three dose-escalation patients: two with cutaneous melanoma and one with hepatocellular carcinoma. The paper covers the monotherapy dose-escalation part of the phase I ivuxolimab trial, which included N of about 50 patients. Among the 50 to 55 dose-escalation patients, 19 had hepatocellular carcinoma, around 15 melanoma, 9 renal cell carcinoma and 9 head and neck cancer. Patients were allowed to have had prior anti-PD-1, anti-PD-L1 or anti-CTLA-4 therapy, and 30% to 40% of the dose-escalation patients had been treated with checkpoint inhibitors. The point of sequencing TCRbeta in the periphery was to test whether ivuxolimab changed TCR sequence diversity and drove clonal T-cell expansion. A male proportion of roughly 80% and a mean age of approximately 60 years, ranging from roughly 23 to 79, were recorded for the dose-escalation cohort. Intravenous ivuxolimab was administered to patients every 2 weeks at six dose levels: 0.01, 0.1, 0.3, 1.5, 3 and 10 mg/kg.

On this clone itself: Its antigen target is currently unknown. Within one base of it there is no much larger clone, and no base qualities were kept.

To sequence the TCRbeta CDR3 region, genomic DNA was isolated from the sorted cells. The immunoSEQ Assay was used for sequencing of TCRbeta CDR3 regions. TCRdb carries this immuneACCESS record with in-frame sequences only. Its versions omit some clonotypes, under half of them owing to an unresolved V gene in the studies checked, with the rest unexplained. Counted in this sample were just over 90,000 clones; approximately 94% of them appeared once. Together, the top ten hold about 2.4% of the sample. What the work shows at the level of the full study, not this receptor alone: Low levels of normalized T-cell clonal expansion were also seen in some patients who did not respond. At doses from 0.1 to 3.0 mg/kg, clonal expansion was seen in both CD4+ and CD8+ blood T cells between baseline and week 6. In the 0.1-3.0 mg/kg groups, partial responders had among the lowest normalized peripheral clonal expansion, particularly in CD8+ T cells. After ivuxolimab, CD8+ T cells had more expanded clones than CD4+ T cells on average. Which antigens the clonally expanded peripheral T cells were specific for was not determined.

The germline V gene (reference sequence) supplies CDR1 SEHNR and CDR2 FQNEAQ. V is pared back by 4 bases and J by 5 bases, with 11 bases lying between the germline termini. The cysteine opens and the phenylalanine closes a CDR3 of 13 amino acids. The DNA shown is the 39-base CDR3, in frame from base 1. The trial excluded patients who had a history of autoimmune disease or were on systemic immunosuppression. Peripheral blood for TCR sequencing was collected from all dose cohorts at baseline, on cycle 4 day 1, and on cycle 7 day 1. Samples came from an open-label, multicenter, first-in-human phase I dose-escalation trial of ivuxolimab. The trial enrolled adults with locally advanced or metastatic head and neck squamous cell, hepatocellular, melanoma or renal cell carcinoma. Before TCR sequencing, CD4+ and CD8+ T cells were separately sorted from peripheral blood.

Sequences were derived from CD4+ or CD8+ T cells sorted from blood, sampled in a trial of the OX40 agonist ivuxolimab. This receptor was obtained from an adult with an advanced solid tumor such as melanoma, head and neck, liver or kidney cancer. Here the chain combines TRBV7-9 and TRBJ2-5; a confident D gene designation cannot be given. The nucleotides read TGTGCCAGCAGCTGGCCGCTTTGGGAGACCCAGTACTTC. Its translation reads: CASSWPLWETQYF.